The clone carrying this T cell receptor (beta chain) has more than one count but fewer than ten. What it binds is unknown. No patient had autoimmune disease or received systemic immunosuppression. Blood sampling took place at baseline, cycle 4 day 1, and cycle 7 day 1. V lost 1 base and J 10 bases, leaving 9 bases between the germline ends. Germline values: CDR1 SGDLS, CDR2 YYNGEE. The CDR3 has 12 residues. Measured with immunoSEQ multiplex PCR; TCRdb has only the in-frame clones, and not every one. The sample has around 83,000 clones; about 89% are singletons. The data originate from a study of OX40 agonist ivuxolimab in advanced cancers. General study results and limits: Dosing at 0.1 to 3.0 mg/kg was accompanied by clonal expansion of CD4+ and CD8+ blood T cells by week 6.

The chain is built from TRBV9 and TRBJ2-1; no firm D call. The sample consisted of CD4+ or CD8+ T cells sorted from blood, taken in a trial of the OX40 agonist ivuxolimab. This receptor was identified in an adult with an advanced solid tumor such as melanoma, head and neck, liver or kidney cancer. This CDR3 reads CASSVPPGEQFF. CDR3 in DNA: TGTGCCAGCAGCGTACCTCCCGGGGAGCAGTTCTTC.